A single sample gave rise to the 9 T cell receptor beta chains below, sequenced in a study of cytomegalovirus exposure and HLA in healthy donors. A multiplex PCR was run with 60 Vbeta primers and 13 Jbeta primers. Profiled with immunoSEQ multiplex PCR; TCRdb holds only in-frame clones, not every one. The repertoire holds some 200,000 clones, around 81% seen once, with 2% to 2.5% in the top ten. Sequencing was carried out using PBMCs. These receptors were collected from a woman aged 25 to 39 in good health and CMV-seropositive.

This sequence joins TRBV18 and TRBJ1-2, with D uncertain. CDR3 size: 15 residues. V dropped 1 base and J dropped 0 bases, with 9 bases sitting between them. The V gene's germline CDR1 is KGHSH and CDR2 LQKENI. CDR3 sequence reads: CASSPRSGPNYGYTF. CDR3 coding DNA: TGTGCCAGCTCACCACGCTCCGGTCCTAACTATGGCTACACCTTC.

CDR3 DNA sequence: TGTGCCAGCAGCTGGGGACAGGGGAACACCGGGGAGCTGTTTTTT. Amino acids: CASSWGQGNTGELFF. The V and J genes are TRBV9 and TRBJ2-2, with 9 nucleotides matching TRBD1. The junction had 2 bases not matched to a gene; V was cut back by 4 bases and J by 1 base. The CDR3 runs 15 residues. Germline CDR1 and CDR2: SGDLS and YYNGEE.

The CDR3 loop is CASSVQLAAENTGELFF. The CDR3 coding sequence is TGTGCCAGCAGTGTTCAGCTAGCGGCGGAGAACACCGGGGAGCTGTTTTTT. V and J are TRBV2 and TRBJ2-2; 7 positions agree with TRBD2. Germline V CDR1 and CDR2: SNHLY, FYNNEI. V was clipped by 4 bases and J by 1 base; unmatched bases: 9. The CDR3 is made up of 17 amino acids.

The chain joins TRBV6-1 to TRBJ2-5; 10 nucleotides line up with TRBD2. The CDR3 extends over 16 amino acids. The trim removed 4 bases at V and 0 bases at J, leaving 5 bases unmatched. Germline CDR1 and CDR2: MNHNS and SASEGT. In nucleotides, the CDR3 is TGTGCCAGCAGTGGACTAGCGGGTTCGCACCAAGAGACCCAGTACTTC. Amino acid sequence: CASSGLAGSHQETQYF.

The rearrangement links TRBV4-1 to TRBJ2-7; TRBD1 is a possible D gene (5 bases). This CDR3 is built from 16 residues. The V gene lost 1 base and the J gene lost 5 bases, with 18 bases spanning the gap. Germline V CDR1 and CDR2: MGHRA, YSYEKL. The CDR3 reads CASSQGRGIRMDEQYF. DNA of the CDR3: TGCGCCAGCAGCCAAGGAAGGGGTATTCGTATGGACGAGCAGTACTTC.

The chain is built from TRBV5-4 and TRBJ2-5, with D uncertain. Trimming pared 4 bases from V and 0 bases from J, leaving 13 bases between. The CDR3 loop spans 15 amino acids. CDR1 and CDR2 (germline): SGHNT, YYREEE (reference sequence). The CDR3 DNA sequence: TGTGCCAGCAGCCTGGGCCAAGCGAACCAAGAGACCCAGTACTTC. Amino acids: CASSLGQANQETQYF.

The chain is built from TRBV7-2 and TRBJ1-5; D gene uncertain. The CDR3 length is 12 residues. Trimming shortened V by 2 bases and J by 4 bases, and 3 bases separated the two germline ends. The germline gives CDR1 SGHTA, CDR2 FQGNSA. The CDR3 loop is CASSLLNQPQHF. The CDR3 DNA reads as TGTGCCAGCAGCTTACTGAATCAGCCCCAGCATTTT.

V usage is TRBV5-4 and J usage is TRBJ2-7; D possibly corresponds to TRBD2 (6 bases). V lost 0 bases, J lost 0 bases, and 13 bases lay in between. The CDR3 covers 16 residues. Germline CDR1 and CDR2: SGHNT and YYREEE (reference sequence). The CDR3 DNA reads TGTGCCAGCAGCTTGGGCGGGGCGGGGACCTCCTACGAGCAGTACTTC. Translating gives CASSLGGAGTSYEQYF.

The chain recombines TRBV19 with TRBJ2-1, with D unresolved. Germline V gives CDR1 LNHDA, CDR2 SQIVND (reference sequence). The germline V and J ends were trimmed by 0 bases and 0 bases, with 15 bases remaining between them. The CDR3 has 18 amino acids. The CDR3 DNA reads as TGTGCCAGTAGTATAGAGTTGGCGGTGGAGAGCTCCTACAATGAGCAGTTCTTC. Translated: CASSIELAVESSYNEQFF. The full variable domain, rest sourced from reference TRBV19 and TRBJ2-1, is DGGITQSPKYLFRKEGQNVTLSCEQNLNHDAMYWYRQDPGQGLRLIYYSQIVNDFQKGDIAEGYSVSREKKESFPLTVTSAQKNPTAFYLCASSIELAVESSYNEQFFGPGTRLTVL.